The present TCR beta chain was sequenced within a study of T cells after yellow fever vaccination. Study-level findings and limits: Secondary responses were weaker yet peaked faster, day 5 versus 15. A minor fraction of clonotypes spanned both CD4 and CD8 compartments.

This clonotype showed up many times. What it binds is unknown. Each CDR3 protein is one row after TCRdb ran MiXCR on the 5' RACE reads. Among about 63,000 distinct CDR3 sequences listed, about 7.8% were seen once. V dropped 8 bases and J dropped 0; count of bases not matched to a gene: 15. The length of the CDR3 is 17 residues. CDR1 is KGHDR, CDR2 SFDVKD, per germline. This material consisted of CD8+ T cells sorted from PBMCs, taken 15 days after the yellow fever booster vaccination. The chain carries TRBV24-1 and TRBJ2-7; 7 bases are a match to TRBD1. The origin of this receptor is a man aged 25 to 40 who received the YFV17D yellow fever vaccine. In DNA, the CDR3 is TGTGCCACCACACCGAACAGGGGATCTCCGAACTCCTACGAGCAGTACTTC. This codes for CATTPNRGSPNSYEQYF.